This T cell receptor beta chain was recorded in a study of cytomegalovirus exposure and HLA in healthy donors. PCR used 60 Vbeta primers and 13 Jbeta primers. The assay was immunoSEQ multiplex PCR, and TCRdb's table has in-frame clones only and misses some. Among 95,000 to 150,000 clones, around two thirds were seen once, and the ten largest hold around 8.8%. The CDR3 runs to 15 residues. Germline-derived CDR1 and CDR2 are MNHEY and SVGAGI. Trimming cost V 2 bases and J 3 bases, with 12 bases left between them. This TCR was recovered from a woman aged 35 to 49 in good health and CMV-seropositive. Sequenced input: PBMCs. The chain is built from TRBV6-5 and TRBJ2-3; perhaps TRBD2 as D (6 bases). The CDR3 loop is CASSYQGGVTDTQYF. The CDR3, as DNA: TGTGCCAGCAGTTACCAGGGAGGTGTTACAGATACGCAGTATTTT.